This T cell receptor (beta chain) comes out of a study of neoadjuvant anti-PD-1 for oral cavity cancer. About the research overall: Patients mostly received three to four biweekly nivolumab doses at 3 mg/kg before surgery. Patients without progression got a fourth dose around day 43.

Germline V gene sequence: CDR1 SGHAT, CDR2 FQNNGV. This CDR3 is 17 amino acids long. The J segment lost 3 bases and the V segment lost 5 bases, leaving 12 bases of the junction unmatched. Some clones are missing from TCRdb's copy, which holds only in-frame ones; the method was immunoSEQ multiplex PCR. The sample has 11,000 to 15,000 clones, 60% to 75% seen once. In the case of this clone: As yet, its antigen is unknown.

Whole-study findings and limits: Each response group had just a few patients in TCR analyses.

Time point in this sample: after neoadjuvant nivolumab, at surgical resection. The V and J genes are TRBV11-2 and TRBJ2-7; 11 bases match TRBD2. The receptor was derived from a person aged 35-79 years with oral cavity squamous cell carcinoma. The sample was PBMCs, taken after nivolumab (anti-PD-1) treatment. The CDR3 region has the DNA TGTGCCAGCAGCCCTATTGGGGCCGGGACTAGCGGCTACGAGCAGTACTTC. It yields the protein CASSPIGAGTSGYEQYF.